One and the same sample provided the 18 T cell receptor beta chains below, sequenced in a study of T cell responses to AZD1222 COVID-19 vaccine. The assay was immunoSEQ multiplex PCR, and TCRdb's table has in-frame clones only and misses some. The sample has 200,000 or so clones; approximately 91% are singletons. Specimen: peripheral blood, collected on day 0 of AZD1222 vaccination. Source of these receptors: an adult in good health.

This chain's CDR3 is CASSVEGRSSYNEQFF. The CDR3 DNA follows: TGTGCCAGCAGCGTAGAGGGCCGAAGCTCCTACAATGAGCAGTTCTTC. The rearrangement links TRBV9 to TRBJ2-1; D is unresolved. CDR1 and CDR2 (germline): SGDLS, YYNGEE. V was trimmed by 0 bases and J by 0 bases, leaving 10 bases between them. This CDR3 is 16 amino acids long.

V usage is TRBV5-1 and J usage is TRBJ2-7, with TRBD1 matching over 9 bases. Losses at the gene ends were 2 bases for V and 1 base for J; bases not matched to a gene: 7. Looked up from germline, CDR1 is SGHRS and CDR2 is YFSETQ. The CDR3 extends over 16 amino acids. CDR3 in DNA: TGCGCCAGCAGCTTTTCCGTCGGACAGGGGTCCTACGAGCAGTACTTC. Its protein product is CASSFSVGQGSYEQYF.

The gene calls are TRBV3-1 (or the pseudogene TRBV3-2) and TRBJ2-1; 11 bases match TRBD2. In germline, CDR1 is LGHDT, CDR2 YNNKEL (reference sequence). The length of the CDR3 is 16 residues. V lost 0 bases, J lost 7 bases, and 5 bases stayed unmatched. For the CDR3, the DNA is TGTGCCAGCAGCCAAGACCCCGGGACTAGCGGAAATGAGCAGTTCTTC. Translating gives CASSQDPGTSGNEQFF.

This rearrangement joins TRBV10-1 to TRBJ2-3, with 12 bases identical to TRBD2. V shed 4 bases and J 10 bases; nucleotides not matched to a gene: 3. Germline CDR1 is WNHNN and CDR2 is SYGVQD (reference sequence). The CDR3 sequence is 13 residues long. Here the CDR3 DNA reads TGCGCCAGCAGTGGACTAGCGGGAGCTCCGCAGTATTTT. This translates into CASSGLAGAPQYF.

The V call is TRBV28, the J call TRBJ2-2, with 12 bases matching TRBD2. The ends lost 5 bases at V and 0 bases at J; junction bases unmatched: 1. The CDR3 loop spans 16 amino acids. Germline V gene lookup returns CDR1 MDHEN and CDR2 SYDVKM. The CDR3 DNA reads as TGTGCCAGCAGTAGACTAGCGGGAGCGAACACCGGGGAGCTGTTTTTT. Its protein product is CASSRLAGANTGELFF.

The rearrangement links TRBV19 to TRBJ1-6, with unresolved D. V lost 2 bases and J lost 5, with 13 bases in between. This CDR3 is 16 amino acids long. Looked up from germline, CDR1 is LNHDA and CDR2 is SQIVND (reference sequence). The chain's CDR3 is CASSIQDGQNNSPLHF. The CDR3 bases are TGTGCCAGTAGTATACAGGACGGGCAGAATAATTCACCCCTCCACTTT.

This chain connects TRBV7-2 to TRBJ2-5; a possible D gene is TRBD1 (6 bases). The germline V gene encodes CDR1 SGHTA and CDR2 FQGNSA. CDR3 length: 15 amino acids. V was pared by 2 bases and J by 3 bases, with 13 bases between. This chain's CDR3 is CASSLFLGAEETQYF. DNA of the CDR3: TGTGCCAGCAGCTTATTTTTGGGGGCCGAAGAGACCCAGTACTTC.

The gene calls are TRBV4-2 and TRBJ2-2; D gene ambiguous. The CDR3 runs to 15 residues. The germline V gene has CDR1 LGHNA and CDR2 YNFKEQ. V was trimmed by 0 bases and J by 5 bases, leaving 10 bases between them. CDR3 sequence (DNA): TGTGCCAGCAGCCAAGATCGGGTTGGTACCGGGGAGCTGTTTTTT. Protein product: CASSQDRVGTGELFF.

The V gene is TRBV7-2, the J gene TRBJ2-1; a weak D match, TRBD1 (6 bases). Looked up from germline, CDR1 is SGHTA and CDR2 is FQGNSA. Trimming pared 5 bases from V and 8 bases from J, leaving 19 bases between. This CDR3 has 15 residues. The CDR3 sequence is CASSQQGTPRDEQFF. For the CDR3, the DNA is TGTGCCAGCAGCCAGCAGGGGACGCCGAGGGATGAGCAGTTCTTC.

The V gene is TRBV28, the J gene TRBJ1-2; unclear D gene. V lost 5 bases to trimming and J lost 0 bases, with 16 bases between them. From germline, CDR1 is MDHEN and CDR2 SYDVKM. The CDR3 contains 16 residues. The CDR3, as DNA: TGTGCCAGCAGTCCCACCCCCCGGCCACCTAACTATGGCTACACCTTC. Residues: CASSPTPRPPNYGYTF.

J is TRBJ2-3 and V is TRBV6-5; D remains ambiguous. Trimming cost V 5 bases and J 6 bases, with 15 bases left between them. The CDR3 totals 14 residues. Per germline, CDR1 MNHEY and CDR2 SVGAGI. CDR3 sequence reads: CASSLRDGPDTQYF. DNA of the CDR3: TGTGCCAGCAGTCTACGCGATGGGCCCGATACGCAGTATTTT.

Details on this clone: The same CDR3 arises from other DNA sequences in this sample as well. The rearrangement links TRBV4-3 to TRBJ2-7, with a possible D match to TRBD2 (6 bases). This CDR3 has 14 residues. The germline CDR1 and CDR2 sequences are LGHNA and YSLEER. V was trimmed by 1 base and J by 3 bases, leaving 10 bases between them. CDR3 sequence: CASSQGLGGYEQYF. In DNA, the CDR3 is TGCGCCAGCAGCCAAGGGCTCGGGGGCTACGAGCAGTACTTC.

The rearrangement joins TRBV27 to TRBJ1-1; possible D gene TRBD1, 5 bases. The CDR3 is 15 amino acids. From germline, CDR1 is MNHEY and CDR2 SMNVEV (reference sequence). Trimming removed 1 base from V and 5 bases from J, with 14 bases in between. DNA of the CDR3: TGTGCCAGCAGTTTATTGGGGACGTATAATACTGAAGCTTTCTTT. This translates into CASSLLGTYNTEAFF.

The chain employs TRBV6-2 or TRBV6-3 and TRBJ2-7; no definite D call. V was trimmed by 0 bases and J by 5 bases, leaving 5 bases between them. The CDR3 has 12 residues. Germline values: CDR1 MNHEY, CDR2 SVGEGT. CDR3 amino acids: CASSYSKDEQYF. In DNA, the CDR3 is TGTGCCAGCAGTTACTCTAAAGACGAGCAGTACTTC.

This clone has a handful of counts. The identical CDR3 is also encoded by other nucleotide sequences in the sample. This rearrangement joins TRBV20-1 to TRBJ2-1; 7 bases align to TRBD1. With 7 bases clipped from V and 6 bases from J, the junction kept 3 bases outside the gene matches. In germline, CDR1 is DFQATT, CDR2 SNEGSKA (reference sequence). CDR3 size: 11 residues. CDR3 DNA: TGCAGTGGCCGACAGGGCAATGAGCAGTTCTTC. It translates to CSGRQGNEQFF.

This clone showed up just once. The rearrangement links TRBV7-9 to TRBJ2-5; either TRBD1 or TRBD2 may fit D (5 bases each). Germline loops: CDR1 SEHNR, CDR2 FQNEAQ (reference sequence). The CDR3 sequence is 16 residues long. V lost 5 bases, J lost 2 bases, and 18 bases lay in between. CDR3 amino acids: CASSRGMGRIQETQYF. Written as DNA, the CDR3 is TGTGCCAGCAGCCGAGGGATGGGGCGGATACAAGAGACCCAGTACTTC.

The V call is TRBV29-1, the J call TRBJ2-5, with D uncertain. The CDR3 runs 13 residues. Germline V gene sequence: CDR1 SQVTM, CDR2 ANQGSEA. V lost 0 bases and J lost 5, with 10 bases in between. The CDR3, as DNA: TGCAGCGTTGAAGAGGTACCAGAGGAGACCCAGTACTTC. It is translated as CSVEEVPEETQYF. Full variable domain (missing parts from reference TRBV29-1 and TRBJ2-5): SAVISQKPSRDICQRGTSLTIQCQVDSQVTMMFWYRQQPGQSLTLIATANQGSEATYESGFVIDKFPISRPNLTFSTLTVSNMSPEDSSIYLCSVEEVPEETQYFGPGTRLLVL.

The chain links TRBV9 to TRBJ1-1; no reliable D call. CDR1 and CDR2 from the germline V gene are SGDLS and YYNGEE. V was shortened by 2 bases and J by 0 bases, with 8 bases between the two germline ends. The CDR3 extends over 14 amino acids. The CDR3 DNA reads as TGTGCCAGCAGCGTGAGGCAGGTGAACACTGAAGCTTTCTTT. Translation: CASSVRQVNTEAFF. Drawing the rest from reference TRBV9 and TRBJ1-1, the complete variable domain is DSGVTQTPKHLITATGQRVTLRCSPRSGDLSVYWYQQSLDQGLQFLIQYYNGEERAKGNILERFSAQQFPDLHSELNLSSLELGDSALYFCASSVRQVNTEAFFGQGTRLTVV.